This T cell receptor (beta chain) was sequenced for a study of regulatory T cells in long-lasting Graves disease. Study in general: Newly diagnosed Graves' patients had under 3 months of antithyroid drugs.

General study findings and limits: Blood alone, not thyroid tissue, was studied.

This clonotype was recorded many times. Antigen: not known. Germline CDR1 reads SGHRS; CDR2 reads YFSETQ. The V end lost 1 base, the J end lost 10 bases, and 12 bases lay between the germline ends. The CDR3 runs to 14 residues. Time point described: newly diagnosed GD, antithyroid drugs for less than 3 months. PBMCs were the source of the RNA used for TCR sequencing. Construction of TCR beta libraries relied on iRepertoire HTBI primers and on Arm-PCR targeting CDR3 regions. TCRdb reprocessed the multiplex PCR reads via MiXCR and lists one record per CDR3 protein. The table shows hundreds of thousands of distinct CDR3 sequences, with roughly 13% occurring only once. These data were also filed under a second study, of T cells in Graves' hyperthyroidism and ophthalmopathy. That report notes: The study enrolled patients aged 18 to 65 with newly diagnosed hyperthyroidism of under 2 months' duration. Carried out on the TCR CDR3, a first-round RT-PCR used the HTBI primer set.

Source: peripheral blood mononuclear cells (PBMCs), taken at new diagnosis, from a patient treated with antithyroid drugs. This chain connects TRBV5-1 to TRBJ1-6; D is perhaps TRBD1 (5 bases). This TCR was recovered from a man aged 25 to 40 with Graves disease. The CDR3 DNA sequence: TGCGCCAGCAGCTTGACGCAGCAGGGATCACCCCTCCACTTT. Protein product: CASSLTQQGSPLHF.